Sequencing of this TCR beta chain was carried out in a study of blood T cells in healthy people across ages. For the study at large: The capture of about one barcoded beta molecule per two T cells was achieved by template switching. Broader study findings: Both higher diversity and more naive CD4+ cells marked long-lived donors when set against aged donors.

Germline CDR1 reads MNHEY; CDR2 reads SVGEGT. Trimming stripped 5 bases from V and 14 bases from J, with 26 bases between. This CDR3 comprises 15 residues. A sample-barcoded 5' primer and a J-beta primer mix were used in a second PCR of roughly 7 to 12 cycles. From the 5' RACE reads, TCRdb called clonotypes with MiXCR, one entry per CDR3 protein. This table has 750,000 to 950,000 distinct CDR3 sequences, about 53% appearing once. On this clonotype: Its target is not known.

The J gene is TRBJ2-3, the V gene TRBV6-2 or TRBV6-3; maybe TRBD1 (5 bases). The sample comprised blood. This sequence was found in an older man in good health. The chain's CDR3 is CASSPRGLGHRYAYF. The CDR3 DNA sequence: TGTGCCAGCAGTCCTAGGGGTTTAGGGCACAGATACGCGTATTTT.